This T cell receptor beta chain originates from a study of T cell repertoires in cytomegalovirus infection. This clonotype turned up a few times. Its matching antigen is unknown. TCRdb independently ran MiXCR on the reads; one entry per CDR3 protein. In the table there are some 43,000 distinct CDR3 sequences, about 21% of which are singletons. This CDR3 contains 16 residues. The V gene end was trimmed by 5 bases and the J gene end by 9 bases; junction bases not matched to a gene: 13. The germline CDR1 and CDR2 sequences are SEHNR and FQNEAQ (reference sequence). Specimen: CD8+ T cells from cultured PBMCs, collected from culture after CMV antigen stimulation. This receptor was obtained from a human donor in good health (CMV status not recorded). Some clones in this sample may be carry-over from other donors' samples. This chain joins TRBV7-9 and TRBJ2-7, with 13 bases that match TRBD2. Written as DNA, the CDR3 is TGTGCCAGCAGCGCGACAGGGGGCCGACTAGCGGGAGGGCAGTACTTC. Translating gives CASSATGGRLAGGQYF.